The 27 T cell receptor beta chains listed next were all sequenced from one sample in a study of OX40 agonist ivuxolimab in advanced cancers. Measured with immunoSEQ multiplex PCR; TCRdb has only the in-frame clones, and not every one. The table has roughly 50,000 clones, around four fifths seen once. The source was CD4+ or CD8+ T cells sorted from blood, collected in a trial of the OX40 agonist ivuxolimab. Source of these receptors: an adult with an advanced solid tumor such as melanoma, head and neck, liver or kidney cancer.

The chain recombines TRBV29-1 with TRBJ1-5, with D possibly matching TRBD1 (5 bases). Trimming shortened V by 4 bases and J by 3 bases, and 13 bases separated the two germline ends. There are 14 residues in the CDR3. Looked up from germline, CDR1 is SQVTM and CDR2 is ANQGSEA. CDR3 region: CSVAPGGDNQPQHF. Here the CDR3 DNA reads TGCAGCGTTGCCCCGGGAGGGGACAATCAGCCCCAGCATTTT.

This chain joins TRBV4-2 and TRBJ2-3, with D perhaps matching TRBD2 (6 bases). Germline V lookup: CDR1 LGHNA, CDR2 YNFKEQ. This CDR3 contains 17 residues. With 1 base removed from V and 6 bases from J, the gap between germline ends came to 20 bases. This chain's CDR3 is CASSQAVTRGGTDTQYF. Written as DNA, the CDR3 is TGTGCCAGCAGCCAAGCCGTGACTAGGGGTGGAACGGATACGCAGTATTTT.

The J gene is TRBJ2-7, the V gene TRBV21-1; TRBD1 reflects the table's D call only, with no check against the DNA. TRBV21-1 has pseudogene status. The CDR3 extends over 13 amino acids. The CDR3 bases are TGTGCCAGCAGCCAACAAACAGGGGCCGAGCAGTACTTC. Amino acids: CASSQQTGAEQYF.

The V and J genes are TRBV25-1 and TRBJ1-2; D is uncertain. There are 13 residues in the CDR3. Germline V CDR1 and CDR2: MGHDK, SYGVNS. V was trimmed by 6 bases and J by 9 bases, leaving 17 bases between them. For the CDR3, the DNA is TGTGCCAGCAGGGCGGGCGGAGTTGGGAGCTACACCTTC. Encoded protein: CASRAGGVGSYTF.

This chain links TRBV28 with TRBJ2-1; the D gene is possibly TRBD2 (6 bases). Trimming left V 3 bases short and J 7 bases short, with 16 bases between. Germline CDR1 MDHEN, CDR2 SYDVKM. The CDR3 runs to 15 residues. The CDR3 nucleotides read TGTGCCAGCAGTTTCTCGGGGTACGGGAGAAATGAGCAGTTCTTC. Translated: CASSFSGYGRNEQFF. Combining the CDR3 with reference TRBV28 and TRBJ2-1 gives the whole variable domain DVKVTQSSRYLVKRTGEKVFLECVQDMDHENMFWYRQDPGLGLRLIYFSYDVKMKEKGDIPEGYSVSREKKERFSLILESASTNQTSMYLCASSFSGYGRNEQFFGPGTRLTVL.

Worth noting for this clone: The junction and the germline gene differ at one end; a read error may be behind it. The chain uses TRBV7-7 and TRBJ1-4, with D perhaps matching TRBD1 (5 bases). The CDR3 loop spans 15 amino acids. Germline V gene data show CDR1 as SSHAT and CDR2 as FNYEAQ (reference sequence). The CDR3 loop is CASSLGGQKGEKLFF. Here the CDR3 DNA reads TGTGCTAGCAGCTTAGGAGGGCAGAAGGGGGAAAAACTGTTTTTT. Together with reference TRBV7-7 and TRBJ1-4, the CDR3 gives the full variable domain: GAGVSQSPRYKVTKRGQDVTLRCDPISSHATLYWYQQALGQGPEFLTYFNYEAQPDKSGLPSDRFSAERPEGSISTLTIQRTEQRDSAMYRCASSLGGQKGEKLFFGSGTQLSVL.

This chain links TRBV7-3 with TRBJ2-6; D is undetermined. The CDR3 has 15 residues. Germline CDR1 is SGHTA and CDR2 is FQGTGA. The ends were cut back, 3 bases at V and 1 base at J, with 7 bases in the middle. CDR3: CASSFGGSGANVLTF. In DNA form, the CDR3 reads TGTGCCAGCAGCTTCGGTGGATCTGGGGCCAACGTCCTGACTTTC.

The rearrangement joins TRBV7-9 to TRBJ2-5; possible D gene TRBD1, 5 bases. The DNA end is more similar to TRBJ2-7, so the J call may be wrong. This CDR3 contains 12 residues. The germline gives CDR1 SEHNR, CDR2 FQNEAQ (reference sequence). CDR3 sequence (DNA): TGTGCCAGCAGCGTGGACATCTACGAGCAGTACTTC. Encoded protein: CASSVDIYEQYF.

The V call is TRBV5-5, the J call TRBJ1-4; no definite D call. V lost 3 bases and J lost 8, with 8 bases in between. CDR1 and CDR2 (germline): SGHKS, YYEKEE (reference sequence). This CDR3 spans 12 amino acids. CDR3 residues: CASSSAGEKLFF. CDR3 nucleotides: TGTGCCAGCAGCTCCGCTGGGGAAAAACTGTTTTTT.

This rearrangement joins TRBV7-2 to TRBJ2-7; D is perhaps TRBD2 (6 bases). CDR3 length: 16 residues. CDR1 SGHTA and CDR2 FQGNSA come from the germline V gene. V lost 5 bases and J 2 bases, leaving 19 bases between the germline ends. The CDR3 nucleotides are TGTGCCAGCAGCACTAGCTATATGGGGCTAGCCTACGAGCAGTACTTC. Residues: CASSTSYMGLAYEQYF.

The CDR3 is CASSTGQGDQPQHF. Written as DNA, the CDR3 is TGTGCCAGCAGCACCGGACAGGGGGATCAGCCCCAGCATTTT. V gene TRBV5-4 combines with J gene TRBJ1-5, with TRBD1 identical over 10 bases. Trimming cost V 4 bases and J 5 bases; bases outside gene matches: 3. Germline V gene data show CDR1 as SGHNT and CDR2 as YYREEE (reference sequence). The CDR3 sequence is 14 residues long.

The chain has TRBV19 and TRBJ1-5; D is undetermined. The CDR3 is made up of 15 amino acids. The germline CDR1 and CDR2 sequences are LNHDA and SQIVND (reference sequence). Trimming pared 6 bases from V and 2 bases from J, leaving 14 bases between. CDR3: CASRLRVGGNQPQHF. CDR3 in DNA: TGTGCCAGTAGGCTTCGGGTGGGCGGCAATCAGCCCCAGCATTTT.

In this sample, this clone turned up once. Other nucleotide sequences from this sample produce the same CDR3. The chain joins TRBV29-1 to TRBJ2-5; the D is unclear. The V and J ends lost 4 bases and 7 bases respectively, with 16 bases between them. Germline V gene sequence: CDR1 SQVTM, CDR2 ANQGSEA. The CDR3 length is 13 residues. For the CDR3, the DNA is TGCAGCGTTGGGTCCGTATCTCCAGGGACCCAGTACTTC. Its protein product is CSVGSVSPGTQYF.

The J gene is TRBJ1-6, the V gene TRBV6-4, with D hard to call. Germline CDR1 and CDR2: MRHNA and SNTAGT. This CDR3 comprises 15 residues. V shed 0 bases and J shed 7 bases, with 10 bases lying between them. The CDR3 is CASSDSFAPNSPLHF. The CDR3 nucleotides are TGTGCCAGCAGTGACTCTTTTGCCCCCAATTCACCCCTCCACTTT.

The chain employs TRBV15 and TRBJ2-1; weak D call: TRBD1 (5 bases). V lost 4 bases to trimming and J lost 0 bases, with 16 bases between them. The CDR3 length is 17 residues. Germline CDR1 LNHNV, CDR2 YYDKDF (reference sequence). For the CDR3, the DNA is TGTGCCACCAGCACCCCCCAGGGCAGGAGCTCCTACAATGAGCAGTTCTTC. Amino acid sequence: CATSTPQGRSSYNEQFF.

The chain recombines TRBV7-2 with TRBJ2-1, with 7 positions matching TRBD1. Unmatched junction bases numbered 8, after V lost 4 bases and J lost 5 bases. The CDR3 has 15 residues. Per germline, CDR1 SGHTA and CDR2 FQGNSA. CDR3 sequence (DNA): TGTGCCAGCAGCTCGGGGACAGTCGTAGACAATGAGCAGTTCTTC. This sequence encodes CASSSGTVVDNEQFF.

V is TRBV6-5 and J is TRBJ2-5; TRBD2 is a possible D gene (7 bases). Gene TRBJ2-7 matches the end of the DNA better, so the J call may be wrong. CDR3 length equals 15 residues. The germline V gene encodes CDR1 MNHEY and CDR2 SVGAGI. The CDR3: CASSLVGGAEYEQYF. CDR3 coding DNA: TGTGCCAGCAGCCTGGTGGGGGGGGCGGAATACGAGCAGTACTTC.

This clone was observed a few times. The chain has TRBV10-3 and TRBJ2-2; 9 positions agree with TRBD2. V trimming: 6 bases; J trimming: 4 bases; junction bases outside the gene matches: 12. CDR1 ENHRY and CDR2 SYGVKD come from the germline V gene. This CDR3 comprises 17 residues. CDR3 loop: CAISRSSGGSATGELFF. CDR3 DNA: TGTGCCATCAGCCGGTCGAGCGGGGGGAGTGCCACCGGGGAGCTGTTTTTT.

The chain couples TRBV30 to TRBJ1-4; D gene unclear. This CDR3 has 14 amino acids. Trimming cost V 4 bases and J 5 bases, with 14 bases left between them. Looked up from germline, CDR1 is GTSNPN and CDR2 is SVGIG (reference sequence). CDR3 region: CAWISGSENEKLFF. As DNA, the CDR3 is TGTGCCTGGATTTCGGGTTCTGAAAATGAAAAACTGTTTTTT.

V usage is TRBV28 and J usage is TRBJ1-5, with 8 nucleotides matching TRBD1. Unmatched junction bases numbered 12, after V lost 4 bases and J lost 7 bases. The V gene's germline CDR1 is MDHEN and CDR2 SYDVKM. CDR3 length equals 16 residues. CDR3 in DNA: TGTGCCAGCAGTTCCCACGCCGGACAGGGAAAACAGCCCCAGCATTTT. Protein product: CASSSHAGQGKQPQHF.

This rearrangement joins TRBV14 to TRBJ2-5; possibly TRBD1 for D (5 bases). Trimming took off 2 bases at V and 5 bases at J, with 15 bases between the two ends. In germline, CDR1 is SGHDN, CDR2 FVKESK. The CDR3 is 15 residues long. This CDR3 is CASSQQGVVGETQYF. CDR3 sequence (DNA): TGTGCCAGCAGCCAACAAGGGGTGGTTGGTGAGACCCAGTACTTC.

The V gene is TRBV4-3, the J gene TRBJ1-6, with 7 bases fitting TRBD1. Germline V CDR1 and CDR2: LGHNA, YSLEER. The junction had 8 bases not matched to a gene; V was cut back by 2 bases and J by 10 bases. The CDR3 contains 15 residues. For the CDR3, the DNA is TGCGCCAGCAGCCAAACGACAGGGTACTTCTCACCCCTCCACTTT. Protein sequence: CASSQTTGYFSPLHF.

The V call is TRBV28, the J call TRBJ2-7; 9 bases are shared with TRBD1. After removal of 6 bases from V and 3 bases from J, the junction contained 3 bases not matched to a gene. Germline CDR1 and CDR2: MDHEN and SYDVKM. The CDR3 is 13 residues long. The CDR3 coding sequence is TGTGCCAGCAGCTCGGGACAGGGCTACGAGCAGTACTTC. Protein product: CASSSGQGYEQYF. Full variable domain (missing parts from reference TRBV28 and TRBJ2-7): DVKVTQSSRYLVKRTGEKVFLECVQDMDHENMFWYRQDPGLGLRLIYFSYDVKMKEKGDIPEGYSVSREKKERFSLILESASTNQTSMYLCASSSGQGYEQYFGPGTRLTVT.

The V and J genes are TRBV5-5 and TRBJ2-2; possible D gene TRBD2, 5 bases. CDR1 and CDR2 (germline): SGHKS, YYEKEE (reference sequence). The CDR3 totals 16 residues. V lost 0 bases and J lost 1, with 10 bases in between. The CDR3 sequence: CASSLARGQNTGELFF. The CDR3 region has the DNA TGTGCCAGCAGCTTGGCCCGAGGGCAGAACACCGGGGAGCTGTTTTTT.

This chain links TRBV30 with TRBJ2-7, with a tentative D call TRBD2 (5 bases). This CDR3 has 13 amino acids. Germline CDR1 and CDR2: GTSNPN and SVGIG (reference sequence). V was shortened by 4 bases and J by 7 bases, with 17 bases between the two germline ends. CDR3: CAWMEMDSREQYF. CDR3 bases: TGTGCCTGGATGGAGATGGACTCCCGAGAGCAGTACTTC.

J is TRBJ1-6 and V is TRBV6-6; D remains ambiguous. CDR3 length: 14 residues. The V gene lost 8 bases and the J gene lost 0 bases, with 8 bases spanning the gap. The germline gives CDR1 MNHNY, CDR2 SVGAGI (reference sequence). CDR3 amino acids: CASVGTSYNSPLHF. CDR3 nucleotide sequence: TGTGCCAGCGTCGGAACCTCCTATAATTCACCCCTCCACTTT.

The chain is built from TRBV6-1 and TRBJ2-7; 8 nucleotides align to TRBD1. The CDR3 has 13 amino acids. V lost 6 bases, J lost 9 bases, and 10 bases stayed unmatched. Germline lookup yields CDR1 MNHNS and CDR2 SASEGT. CDR3 loop: CASRDRAIPGQYF. The CDR3 DNA reads as TGTGCCAGCAGGGACAGGGCAATCCCGGGGCAGTACTTC.